The 14 T cell receptor beta chains below all came from one sample that was sequenced in a study of blood T cell repertoires in COVID-19. Some clones are missing from TCRdb's copy, which holds only in-frame ones; the method was immunoSEQ multiplex PCR. The profile covers 70,000 or so clones, with around 88% appearing a single time and approximately 20% taken by the ten largest. The source material was peripheral blood. These receptors were collected from an elderly woman with acute or convalescent COVID-19.

The chain has TRBV6-1 and TRBJ1-2; TRBD1 matches 7 bases. V trimming: 6 bases; J trimming: 2 bases; junction bases outside the gene matches: 6. This CDR3 contains 14 residues. The germline CDR1 and CDR2 sequences are MNHNS and SASEGT. CDR3 loop: CASRPPTGNYGYTF. As DNA, the CDR3 is TGTGCCAGCAGGCCTCCGACAGGGAACTATGGCTACACCTTC.

V gene TRBV6-4 combines with J gene TRBJ1-6; D call uncertain. Germline CDR1 and CDR2: MRHNA and SNTAGT. The CDR3 is 16 amino acids. V lost 0 bases and J lost 9, with 15 bases in between. The CDR3 nucleotides read TGTGCCAGCAGTGACTCGAATTCAGGCAGTACTTCACCCCTCCACTTT. Amino acid sequence: CASSDSNSGSTSPLHF.

J is TRBJ2-7 and V is TRBV19; TRBD2 matches at 7 bases. J lost 2 bases, V lost 8 bases, and 9 bases had no gene match. Per germline, CDR1 LNHDA and CDR2 SQIVND (reference sequence). This CDR3 is built from 14 residues. In DNA form, the CDR3 reads TGTGCCAGTGCTGGGGGGGACCGACCCTACGAGCAGTACTTC. Its translation is CASAGGDRPYEQYF. Variable domain in full (rest from reference TRBV19 and TRBJ2-7): DGGITQSPKYLFRKEGQNVTLSCEQNLNHDAMYWYRQDPGQGLRLIYYSQIVNDFQKGDIAEGYSVSREKKESFPLTVTSAQKNPTAFYLCASAGGDRPYEQYFGPGTRLTVT.

This chain uses TRBV18 with TRBJ1-1; D might be TRBD1 (6 bases). The V end lost 8 bases, the J end lost 0 bases, and 10 bases lay between the germline ends. Germline V gene lookup returns CDR1 KGHSH and CDR2 LQKENI. This CDR3 is 13 amino acids long. For the CDR3, the DNA is TGTGCCAGCGCGGACAGTTTGAACACTGAAGCTTTCTTT. Translated, it gives CASADSLNTEAFF.

J is TRBJ2-7 and V is TRBV4-1; 8 bases match TRBD2. The J segment lost 6 bases and the V segment lost 1 base, leaving 8 bases of the junction unmatched. The CDR3 extends over 15 amino acids. The germline V gene encodes CDR1 MGHRA and CDR2 YSYEKL. As DNA, the CDR3 is TGCGCCAGCAGCCAAGGCGCTAGCGGGTTGGGCGAGCAGTACTTC. Translation gives CASSQGASGLGEQYF.

This sequence joins TRBV6-5 and TRBJ2-1; 9 nucleotides align to TRBD1. The length of the CDR3 is 15 residues. Germline loops: CDR1 MNHEY, CDR2 SVGAGI. The V and J ends lost 2 bases and 4 bases, in that order; junction bases with no gene match: 3. The chain's CDR3 is CASSYGTGRYNEQFF. CDR3 bases: TGTGCCAGCAGTTACGGGACAGGGAGATACAATGAGCAGTTCTTC.

V is TRBV9 and J is TRBJ1-2, with unresolved D. CDR3 length equals 13 residues. V shed 4 bases and J shed 4 bases, with 11 bases lying between them. Germline V gene sequence: CDR1 SGDLS, CDR2 YYNGEE. CDR3 loop: CASSYRVGYGYTF. The CDR3 nucleotides read TGTGCCAGCAGCTATCGGGTAGGCTATGGCTACACCTTC.

This chain connects TRBV29-1 to TRBJ2-7; 8 bases fit TRBD1. Germline V gene data show CDR1 as SQVTM and CDR2 as ANQGSEA. Losses at the gene ends were 7 bases for V and 6 bases for J; bases not matched to a gene: 26. CDR3 size: 18 residues. The CDR3 coding sequence is TGCAGCGCTAGATCATTCCCGCAGGGGGCTCTAAAGTCGGGCGAGCAGTACTTC. It translates to CSARSFPQGALKSGEQYF.

The V and J genes are TRBV2 and TRBJ2-7, with a possible D match to TRBD2 (5 bases). The CDR3 is 14 amino acids. The germline V gene encodes CDR1 SNHLY and CDR2 FYNNEI. V shed 5 bases and J shed 4 bases, with 15 bases lying between them. The chain's CDR3 is CASSLNRGHYEQYF. DNA for the CDR3: TGTGCCAGCAGTTTAAACCGGGGTCATTACGAGCAGTACTTC.

V gene TRBV19 combines with J gene TRBJ2-7; a possible D gene is TRBD2 (5 bases). Germline CDR1 LNHDA, CDR2 SQIVND (reference sequence). This CDR3 is built from 15 residues. V lost 1 base and J 3 bases, leaving 13 bases between the germline ends. The CDR3, as DNA: TGTGCCAGTAGTATAGGGGCTAGCCCGTTCTACGAGCAGTACTTC. This codes for CASSIGASPFYEQYF.

The J gene is TRBJ2-2, the V gene TRBV2; D may be TRBD1 (5 bases). Between the trimmed V and J ends, which lost 7 bases and 4 bases, there was a span of 16 bases. CDR1 and CDR2 from the germline V gene are SNHLY and FYNNEI. The CDR3 totals 15 residues. The CDR3, as DNA: TGTGCCAGCACCCCTAGTTCAGGGCTCACCGGGGAGCTGTTTTTT. It is translated as CASTPSSGLTGELFF. The full variable domain, with the rest looked up from reference TRBV2 and TRBJ2-2, is EPEVTQTPSHQVTQMGQEVILRCVPISNHLYFYWYRQILGQKVEFLVSFYNNEISEKSEIFDDQFSVERPDGSNFTLKIRSTKLEDSAMYFCASTPSSGLTGELFFGEGSRLTVL.

The J gene is TRBJ2-5, the V gene TRBV5-1; D may be TRBD2 (6 bases). The germline V gene encodes CDR1 SGHRS and CDR2 YFSETQ. This CDR3 contains 16 residues. V lost 1 base to trimming and J lost 1 base, with 14 bases between them. CDR3 residues: CASSLRGGELQETQYF. CDR3 DNA: TGCGCCAGCAGCTTGCGGGGCGGGGAGCTCCAAGAGACCCAGTACTTC. The variable domain in full, with the rest retrieved from reference TRBV5-1 and TRBJ2-5, is KAGVTQTPRYLIKTRGQQVTLSCSPISGHRSVSWYQQTPGQGLQFLFEYFSETQRNKGNFPGRFSGRQFSNSRSEMNVSTLELGDSALYLCASSLRGGELQETQYFGPGTRLLVL.

In its sample, this clone was seen once. The J gene is TRBJ2-1, the V gene TRBV9, with TRBD2 as a possible D gene (5 bases). The CDR3 runs 15 residues. Per germline, CDR1 SGDLS and CDR2 YYNGEE. V was cut by 5 bases and J by 7 bases, with 19 bases left in between. The CDR3 nucleotides read TGTGCCAGCAGTCTCGGAGGAGCGGTTCAGAATGAGCAGTTCTTC. Protein product: CASSLGGAVQNEQFF. The full variable domain, completed using reference TRBV9 and TRBJ2-1, is DSGVTQTPKHLITATGQRVTLRCSPRSGDLSVYWYQQSLDQGLQFLIQYYNGEERAKGNILERFSAQQFPDLHSELNLSSLELGDSALYFCASSLGGAVQNEQFFGPGTRLTVL.

This sequence joins TRBV24-1 and TRBJ2-2; possibly TRBD1 for D (5 bases). The CDR3 totals 16 residues. In germline, CDR1 is KGHDR, CDR2 SFDVKD. V was shortened by 3 bases and J by 4 bases, with 14 bases between the two germline ends. The CDR3 protein is CATSDPKTGPTGELFF. The CDR3 DNA follows: TGTGCCACCAGTGATCCCAAAACAGGCCCCACCGGGGAGCTGTTTTTT.